This TCR beta chain was captured by sequencing in a study of T cells in narcolepsy. Generated by immunoSEQ multiplex PCR, the TCRdb table keeps only in-frame clones and is missing some. The sample shows 30,000 to 45,000 clones, approximately 85% of them seen only once. V shed 5 bases and J 4 bases; nucleotides not matched to a gene: 9. Germline V gene data show CDR1 as SNHLY and CDR2 as FYNNEI. The CDR3 spans 16 residues. The sequence was collected from a human donor with narcolepsy. The chain links TRBV2 to TRBJ1-5, with TRBD1 identical over 9 bases. Sequencing used CD45RA- memory CD4+ T cells from PBMCs. CDR3 nucleotide sequence: TGTGCCAGCAGTCTAAGGGGGGGACAGGGAAATCAGCCCCAGCATTTT. This encodes CASSLRGGQGNQPQHF. The variable domain in full, completed from reference TRBV2 and TRBJ1-5, reads EPEVTQTPSHQVTQMGQEVILRCVPISNHLYFYWYRQILGQKVEFLVSFYNNEISEKSEIFDDQFSVERPDGSNFTLKIRSTKLEDSAMYFCASSLRGGQGNQPQHFGDGTRLSIL.